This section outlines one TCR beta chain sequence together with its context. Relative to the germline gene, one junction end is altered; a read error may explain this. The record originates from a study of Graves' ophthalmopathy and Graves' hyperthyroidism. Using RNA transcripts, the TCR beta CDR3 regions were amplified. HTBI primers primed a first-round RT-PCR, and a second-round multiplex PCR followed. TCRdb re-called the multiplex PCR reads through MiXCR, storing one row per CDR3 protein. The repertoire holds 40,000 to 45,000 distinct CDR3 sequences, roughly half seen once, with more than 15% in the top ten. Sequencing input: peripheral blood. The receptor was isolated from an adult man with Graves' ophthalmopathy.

In DNA, the CDR3 is TGTGCCGGCAGCAAAGCCGGGACAGGGATTCGTGGCACGGATACGCAGTATTTT. Translated, it gives CAGSKAGTGIRGTDTQYF. V usage is TRBV7-2 and J usage is TRBJ2-3; 9 nucleotides line up with TRBD1. Germline V gene sequence: CDR1 SGHTA, CDR2 FQGNSA. There are 18 residues in the CDR3.